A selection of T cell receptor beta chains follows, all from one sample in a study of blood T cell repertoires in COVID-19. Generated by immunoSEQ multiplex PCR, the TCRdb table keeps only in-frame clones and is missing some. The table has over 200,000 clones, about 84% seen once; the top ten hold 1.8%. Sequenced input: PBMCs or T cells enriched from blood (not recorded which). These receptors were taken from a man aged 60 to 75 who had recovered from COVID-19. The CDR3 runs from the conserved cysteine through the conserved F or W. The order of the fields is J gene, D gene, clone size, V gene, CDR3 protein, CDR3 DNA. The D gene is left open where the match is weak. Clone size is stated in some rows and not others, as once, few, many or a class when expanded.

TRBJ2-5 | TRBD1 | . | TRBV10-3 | CAISPGQGDGETQYF | TGTGCCATCAGTCCGGGACAGGGAGATGGGGAGACCCAGTACTTC
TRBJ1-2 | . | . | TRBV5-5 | CASSLIVQGSVGYTF | TGTGCCAGCAGCTTGATAGTGCAGGGGTCCGTTGGCTACACCTTC
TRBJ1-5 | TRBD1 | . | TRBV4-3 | CASSQGDRGNQPQHF | TGCGCCAGCAGCCAAGGGGACAGGGGGAATCAGCCCCAGCATTTT
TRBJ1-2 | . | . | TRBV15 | CATSRDKGGYGYTF | TGTGCCACCAGCAGAGATAAGGGAGGATATGGCTACACCTTC
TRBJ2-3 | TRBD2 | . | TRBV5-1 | CASSLMGLAGGPDTQYF | TGCGCCAGCAGCCTAATGGGACTAGCGGGGGGGCCGGATACGCAGTATTTT
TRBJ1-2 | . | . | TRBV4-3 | CASSQGVAGDTNYGYTF | TGCGCCAGCAGCCAAGGGGTGGCAGGCGACACCAACTATGGCTACACCTTC
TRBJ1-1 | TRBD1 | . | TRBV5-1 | CASSFGTGKNEAFF | TGCGCCAGCAGCTTCGGGACAGGGAAGAATGAAGCTTTCTTT
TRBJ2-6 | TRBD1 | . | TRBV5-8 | CASSLILGTGPPGANVLTF | TGTGCCAGCAGCTTGATCTTGGGGACAGGGCCCCCTGGGGCCAACGTCCTGACTTTC
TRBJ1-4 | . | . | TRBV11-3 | CASSLGHTTNEKLFF | TGTGCCAGCAGCTTAGGGCACACAACTAATGAAAAACTGTTTTTT
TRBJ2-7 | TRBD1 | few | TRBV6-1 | CASSEGRDRVSF | TGTGCCAGCAGTGAAGGCCGGGACAGGGTGAGCTTC
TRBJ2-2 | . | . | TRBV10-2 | CASTNAGAGELFF | TGCGCCAGCACTAACGCCGGGGCCGGGGAGCTGTTTTTT
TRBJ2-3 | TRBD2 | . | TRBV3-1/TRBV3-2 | CASSPADGRTDTQYF | TGTGCCAGCAGCCCAGCTGACGGGAGGACAGATACGCAGTATTTT
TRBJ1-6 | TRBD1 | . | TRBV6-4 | CASSDQAGGNSPLHF | TGTGCCAGCAGTGACCAGGCAGGGGGGAATTCACCCCTCCACTTT
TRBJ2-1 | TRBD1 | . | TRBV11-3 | CASSLSRGSYNEQFF | TGTGCCAGCAGCTTATCCAGGGGGTCCTACAATGAGCAGTTCTTC
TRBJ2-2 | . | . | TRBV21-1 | CASSIRGGRENTGELFF | TGTGCCAGCAGCATCAGAGGGGGCAGGGAAAACACCGGGGAGCTGTTTTTT
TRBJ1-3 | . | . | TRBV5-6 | CASSLVDRKGNTIYF | TGTGCCAGCAGCTTGGTCGACAGAAAGGGGAACACCATATATTTT
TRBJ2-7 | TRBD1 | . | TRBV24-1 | CATSATPGTGVSEQYF | TGTGCCACCAGTGCGACCCCCGGGACAGGGGTTTCCGAGCAGTACTTC
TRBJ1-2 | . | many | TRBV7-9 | CASSYTDSPNYGYTF | TGTGCCAGCAGCTACACGGACAGTCCTAACTATGGCTACACCTTC
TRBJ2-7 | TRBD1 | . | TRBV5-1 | CASRPGTGANEQYF | TGCGCCAGCAGACCCGGGACAGGGGCCAACGAGCAGTACTTC
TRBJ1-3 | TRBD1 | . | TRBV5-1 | CASSLSGTGNSGNTIYF | TGCGCCAGCAGCTTATCCGGGACAGGGAACTCTGGAAACACCATATATTTT
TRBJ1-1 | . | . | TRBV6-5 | CASRRTENTEAFF | TGTGCCAGCAGACGGACAGAGAACACTGAAGCTTTCTTT
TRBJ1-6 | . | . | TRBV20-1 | CSASVGLADSPLHF | TGCAGTGCTAGTGTTGGGCTGGCCGACTCACCCCTCCACTTT
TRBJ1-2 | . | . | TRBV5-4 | CASSLAVQGKGYGYTF | TGTGCCAGCAGCTTGGCGGTTCAGGGCAAAGGCTATGGCTACACCTTC
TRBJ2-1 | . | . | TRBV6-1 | CASSEGQGTHNEQFF | TGTGCCAGCAGTGAAGGGCAGGGGACCCACAATGAGCAGTTCTTC
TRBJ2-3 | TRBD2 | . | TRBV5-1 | CASSRLGLALDTQYF | TGCGCCAGCAGCCGTTTGGGACTAGCTTTAGATACGCAGTATTTT
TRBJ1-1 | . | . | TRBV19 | CASSISGALDPEAFF | TGTGCCAGTAGTATCTCAGGGGCGCTCGATCCTGAAGCTTTCTTT
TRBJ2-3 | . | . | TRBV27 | CASFGPFTDTQYF | TGTGCCAGCTTCGGTCCTTTCACAGATACGCAGTATTTT
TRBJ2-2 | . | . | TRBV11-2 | CASSVYGTPNTGELFF | TGTGCCAGCAGCGTATACGGGACACCAAACACCGGGGAGCTGTTTTTT
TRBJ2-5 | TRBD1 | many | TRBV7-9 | CASSWGTAQETQYF | TGTGCCAGCAGCTGGGGGACAGCCCAAGAGACCCAGTACTTC
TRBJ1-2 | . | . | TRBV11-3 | CASSLVFGQGDYGYTF | TGTGCCAGCAGCTTAGTATTTGGGCAGGGTGACTATGGCTACACCTTC
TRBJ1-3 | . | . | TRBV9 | CASSIREDSGNTIYF | TGTGCCAGCAGCATTCGGGAGGACTCTGGAAACACCATATATTTT
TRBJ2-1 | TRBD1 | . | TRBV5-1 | CASSFRQGTSGEQFF | TGCGCCAGCAGCTTTCGACAGGGAACATCAGGTGAGCAGTTCTTC
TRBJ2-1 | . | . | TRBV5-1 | CASSLGQRSSSYNEQFF | TGCGCCAGCAGCTTGGGGCAGCGTAGTTCCTCCTACAATGAGCAGTTCTTC
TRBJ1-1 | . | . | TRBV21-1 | CASSKRQGAWGAFF | TGTGCCAGCAGCAAACGGCAGGGGGCCTGGGGGGCTTTCTTT
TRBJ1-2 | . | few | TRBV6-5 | CASSYMGGYTF | TGTGCCAGCAGTTACATGGGCGGCTACACCTTC
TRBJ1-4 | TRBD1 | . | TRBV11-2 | CASSSTGGFEKLFF | TGTGCCAGCAGCTCGACAGGGGGATTTGAAAAACTGTTTTTT
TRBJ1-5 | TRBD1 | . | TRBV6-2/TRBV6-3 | CASSYRDRVNQPQHF | TGTGCCAGCAGTTACCGGGACAGGGTTAATCAGCCCCAGCATTTT